This is a list of T cell receptor beta chains from one sample in a study of PD-1 blockade in classical Hodgkin lymphoma. Here immunoSEQ multiplex PCR was the method, and the copy in TCRdb shows in-frame clones only, minus some. Among about 150,000 clones listed, around 73% were seen once. The sequencing here drew on peripheral blood mononuclear cells (PBMCs), taken before the second cycle of nivolumab. Receptors were obtained from a human donor with classical Hodgkin lymphoma. The conserved cysteine and the conserved F or W are not part of the CDR3 here.

>TRBV6-5|14|TRBJ1-3
ASSYRFSASGNTIY
>TRBV6-6|13|TRBJ2-2
ASSYWTGNTGELF
>TRBV6-1|13|TRBJ1-5
ASSGQIYSNQPQH
>TRBV5-4|13|TRBJ2-3
ASSVSGRGADTQY
>TRBV23-1|15|TRBJ2-3
ASSQSGLGSKADTQY
>TRBV19|14|TRBJ2-1
ASSIFRVSSYNEQF
>TRBV30|10|TRBJ2-7
ACHWDRGAQY
>TRBV7-2|12|TRBJ1-3
ASSLGGDGNTIY
>TRBV28|11|TRBJ2-2
ASRPSNTGELF
>TRBV6-1|12|TRBJ2-2
ASSGLPNTGELF
>TRBV27|12|TRBJ1-2
ASSLNRFNYGYT
>TRBV7-9|16|TRBJ2-7
ASSSQLPRAHSSYEQY
>TRBV7-9|11|TRBJ2-3
ASSWVTTDTQY
>TRBV5-1|13|TRBJ2-2
ASSLGFGYTGELF
>TRBV11-2|13|TRBJ2-1
ASSLAPPSANEQF
>TRBV18|13|TRBJ2-7
ASSPADVASGEQY
>TRBV6-5|12|TRBJ1-4
ASSEVLNGEKLF
>TRBV18|11|TRBJ2-5
ASSPPPTETQY
>TRBV5-1|10|TRBJ1-2
ASSTLNYGYT
>TRBV2|11|TRBJ2-4
ASSEDRVNIQY
>TRBV27|12|TRBJ2-7
ASSLLGGAYEQY
>TRBV6-5|9|TRBJ1-3
ASSLRNTIY
>TRBV2|15|TRBJ1-5
ASSERGTVYSNQPQH
>TRBV7-2|12|TRBJ2-7
ASSYDRHEYEQY
>TRBV9|13|TRBJ2-3
ASSRTSGGTDTQY
>TRBV6-5|13|TRBJ2-1
ASSYLKSSYNEQF
>TRBV19|10|TRBJ1-1
ASSNRPPEAF